The source of this T cell receptor beta chain is a study of blood T cell repertoires in COVID-19. This clone has just one count. Participant ages covered roughly 18 to 89 years across 25 or so US areas. Participant reports of clinical history set cohort assignment. Per the study methods: Estimation of nucleated cell counts was performed using reference gene primer amplification. Profiling relied on immunoSEQ multiplex PCR, and the TCRdb table lists in-frame clones only, not all of them. V and J calls and clone size are given by that table; D and trimming were obtained from the DNA. The data hold 370,000 or so clones, with 70% to 90% observed a single time. This CDR3 region has 14 residues. Losses at the gene ends were 6 bases for V and 6 bases for J; bases not matched to a gene: 5. Germline V gives CDR1 MNHEY, CDR2 SVGAGI.

The J gene is TRBJ1-5, the V gene TRBV6-5; 10 nucleotides agree with TRBD1. The receptor's source is a man aged 25-45 years who had recovered from COVID-19. Sequencing was done on a sample of PBMCs or T cells enriched from blood (not recorded which). The CDR3 sequence: CASSRGQGFQPQHF. The CDR3 nucleotides read TGTGCCAGCAGCAGGGGACAGGGGTTTCAGCCCCAGCATTTT.